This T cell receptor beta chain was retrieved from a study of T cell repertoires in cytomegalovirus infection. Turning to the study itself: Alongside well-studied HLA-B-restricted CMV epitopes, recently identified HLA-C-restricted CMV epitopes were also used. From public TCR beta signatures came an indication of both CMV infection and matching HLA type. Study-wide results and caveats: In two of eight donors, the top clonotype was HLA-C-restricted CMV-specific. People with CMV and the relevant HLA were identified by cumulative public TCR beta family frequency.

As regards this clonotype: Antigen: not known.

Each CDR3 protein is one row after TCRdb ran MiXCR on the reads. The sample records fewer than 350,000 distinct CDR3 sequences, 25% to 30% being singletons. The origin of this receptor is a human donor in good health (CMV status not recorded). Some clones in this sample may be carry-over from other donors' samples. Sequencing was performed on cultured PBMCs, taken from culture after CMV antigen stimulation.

In nucleotides, the CDR3 is TGTGCCAGCAGTCCGGGCCCTCAACAGCCCCAGCATTTT. Translating it yields CASSPGPQQPQHF. The chain carries TRBV12-3 or TRBV12-4 and TRBJ1-5; the D is unclear. V lost 5 bases, J lost 7 bases, and 12 bases lay in between. The CDR3 is 13 residues long.